The next 22 T cell receptor beta chains were all read from a single sample in a study of cytomegalovirus exposure and HLA in healthy donors. The PCR employed 60 Vbeta primers together with 13 Jbeta primers. Measured with immunoSEQ multiplex PCR; TCRdb has only the in-frame clones, and not every one. The sample includes under 300,000 clones, over 90% seen only once; the top ten take roughly 1.6%. Specimen: PBMCs. All receptors come from a girl aged 2 to 9 in good health and CMV-seronegative.

The J gene is TRBJ2-7, the V gene TRBV11-2, with D possibly TRBD1 on 6 matching bases. The germline V gene has CDR1 SGHAT and CDR2 FQNNGV. The CDR3 spans 15 residues. The V and J ends lost 3 bases and 3 bases respectively, with 15 bases between them. CDR3 coding DNA: TGTGCCAGCAGCTTTTCCAGGGGATACTTCTACGAGCAGTACTTC. The encoded protein is CASSFSRGYFYEQYF.

This chain connects TRBV5-4 to TRBJ1-1; D may be TRBD1 (6 bases). Germline V gives CDR1 SGHNT, CDR2 YYREEE (reference sequence). The CDR3 extends over 16 amino acids. V was trimmed by 0 bases and J by 0 bases, leaving 12 bases between them. This CDR3 reads CASSLGGGRVNTEAFF. In DNA form, the CDR3 reads TGTGCCAGCAGCTTGGGAGGGGGAAGGGTGAACACTGAAGCTTTCTTT.

This chain links TRBV6-1 with TRBJ2-5; 9 bases match TRBD1. V lost 6 bases, J lost 5 bases, and 7 bases stayed unmatched. Germline CDR1 and CDR2: MNHNS and SASEGT. The CDR3 covers 14 residues. CDR3 in amino acids: CASRRQGVGETQYF. The DNA of the CDR3 is TGTGCCAGCAGACGACAGGGGGTCGGGGAGACCCAGTACTTC.

As to this clone: Other DNA sequences within the sample encode an identical CDR3. The gene calls are TRBV4-2 and TRBJ1-2; the match to TRBD1 covers 7 bases. The CDR3 consists of 13 residues. Germline CDR1 and CDR2: LGHNA and YNFKEQ. Trimming at V came to 3 bases and at J to 8 bases, leaving 6 bases not matched to a gene. As DNA, the CDR3 is TGTGCCAGCAGCCAGGCCGACAGGGTAGGCTACACCTTC. Its translation: CASSQADRVGYTF.

Points on this clone: Other nucleotide sequences from this sample produce the same CDR3. The genes are TRBV20-1 and TRBJ2-1; D is unresolved. The germline gives CDR1 DFQATT, CDR2 SNEGSKA (reference sequence). This CDR3 comprises 11 residues. V was cut by 3 bases and J by 3 bases, with 3 bases left in between. CDR3 nucleotide sequence: TGCAGTGCTAGCTTCTACAATGAGCAGTTCTTC. This sequence encodes CSASFYNEQFF.

This chain joins TRBV4-1 and TRBJ2-3, with 13 bases fitting TRBD2. There are 16 residues in the CDR3. The V gene end was trimmed by 3 bases and the J gene end by 4 bases; junction bases not matched to a gene: 4. Germline V gives CDR1 MGHRA, CDR2 YSYEKL. DNA for the CDR3: TGCGCCAGCAGCCAGGAACTAGCGGGAGGGCCAGATACGCAGTATTTT. Translation: CASSQELAGGPDTQYF.

V and J are TRBV27 and TRBJ1-5; D unclear. V lost 8 bases and J 1 base, leaving 12 bases between the germline ends. The CDR3 spans 14 residues. Per germline, CDR1 MNHEY and CDR2 SMNVEV (reference sequence). Here the CDR3 reads CASQFRGSNQPQHF. DNA of the CDR3: TGTGCCAGCCAGTTCCGGGGAAGCAATCAGCCCCAGCATTTT.

This chain links TRBV29-1 with TRBJ1-5; no reliable D call. Trimming shortened V by 4 bases and J by 9 bases, and 16 bases separated the two germline ends. The CDR3 consists of 13 residues. Germline V gene data show CDR1 as SQVTM and CDR2 as ANQGSEA. The CDR3 DNA follows: TGCAGCGTTGCGCAGGTCAAATTATCGCCCCAGCATTTT. It encodes CSVAQVKLSPQHF.

The J gene is TRBJ1-5, the V gene TRBV19, with 8 bases lining up with TRBD1. V was clipped by 9 bases and J by 3 bases; unmatched bases: 7. Germline CDR1 reads LNHDA; CDR2 reads SQIVND (reference sequence). The CDR3 sequence is 14 residues long. The CDR3 bases are TGTGCCAGCAAGGACAGGGTGGTCAATCAGCCCCAGCATTTT. The encoded protein is CASKDRVVNQPQHF.

The chain recombines TRBV5-1 with TRBJ2-5, with TRBD1 matching over 9 bases. The J call may be incorrect, as the DNA end agrees better with TRBJ2-7. Germline V gene lookup returns CDR1 SGHRS and CDR2 YFSETQ. The CDR3 spans 16 residues. CDR3 protein: CASSYRFDRGSYEQYF. CDR3 DNA sequence: TGCGCCAGCAGCTACCGATTCGACAGGGGGTCCTACGAGCAGTACTTC.

This chain connects TRBV29-1 to TRBJ1-1; tentatively, D is TRBD1 (6 bases). The germline CDR1 and CDR2 sequences are SQVTM and ANQGSEA. Trimming shortened V by 6 bases and J by 3 bases, and 20 bases separated the two germline ends. The CDR3 consists of 15 residues. The DNA for the CDR3 is TGCAGCGTAAGGCGCTGGGCGGGGGCGGACACTGAAGCTTTCTTT. Translation: CSVRRWAGADTEAFF.

DNA for the CDR3: TGTGCCAGCTCACCAGGCAGTGTTACCTACGAGCAGTACTTC. Residues: CASSPGSVTYEQYF. The V call is TRBV18, the J call TRBJ2-7; D unclear. The germline CDR1 and CDR2 sequences are KGHSH and LQKENI. This CDR3 has 14 amino acids. Trimming removed 2 bases at V and 2 bases at J, with 10 bases between.

The chain carries TRBV2 and TRBJ1-2; D is ambiguous. In germline, CDR1 is SNHLY, CDR2 FYNNEI. The CDR3 is 16 amino acids. Trimming shortened V by 6 bases and J by 2 bases, and 19 bases separated the two germline ends. This chain's CDR3 is CASRWNPAGENYGYTF. CDR3 nucleotides: TGTGCCAGCAGATGGAACCCGGCGGGTGAGAACTATGGCTACACCTTC. Looking up the rest from reference TRBV2 and TRBJ1-2 gives the full variable domain: EPEVTQTPSHQVTQMGQEVILRCVPISNHLYFYWYRQILGQKVEFLVSFYNNEISEKSEIFDDQFSVERPDGSNFTLKIRSTKLEDSAMYFCASRWNPAGENYGYTFGSGTRLTVV.

The chain is built from TRBV28 and TRBJ1-1; tentative D call: TRBD1 (5 bases). The CDR3 runs 15 residues. V lost 6 bases and J 3 bases, leaving 17 bases between the germline ends. Per the germline V gene, CDR1 is MDHEN and CDR2 is SYDVKM. CDR3 in amino acids: CASSPGGRLYTEAFF. CDR3 in DNA: TGTGCCAGCAGCCCGGGGGGACGGCTATACACTGAAGCTTTCTTT.

This clone appeared a single time. The J gene is TRBJ2-5, the V gene TRBV29-1, with a weak D call TRBD1 (6 bases). This CDR3 has 15 residues. Germline CDR1 and CDR2: SQVTM and ANQGSEA. Trimming cost V 3 bases and J 5 bases, with 19 bases left between them. The CDR3 loop is CSVEGASPSRETQYF. The CDR3 region has the DNA TGCAGCGTTGAGGGGGCCTCCCCCTCTCGGGAGACCCAGTACTTC.

This clone was seen a handful of times. This rearrangement joins TRBV4-1 to TRBJ1-2; the D is unclear. Germline V gene data show CDR1 as MGHRA and CDR2 as YSYEKL. The CDR3 is 16 amino acids. V lost 1 base to trimming and J lost 4 bases, with 16 bases between them. This CDR3 is CASSQVDGTDIYGYTF. CDR3 sequence (DNA): TGCGCCAGCAGCCAAGTAGATGGTACAGATATCTATGGCTACACCTTC.

The chain has TRBV2 and TRBJ1-5; weak D call: TRBD1 (6 bases). The CDR3 sequence is 17 residues long. Trimming removed 0 bases from V and 0 bases from J, with 12 bases in between. Per germline, CDR1 SNHLY and CDR2 FYNNEI. CDR3 nucleotide sequence: TGTGCCAGCAGTGAAGCGCTGACAGGCCTTAGCAATCAGCCCCAGCATTTT. The encoded protein is CASSEALTGLSNQPQHF.

J is TRBJ2-1 and V is TRBV9; unclear D gene. The germline V and J ends were trimmed by 0 bases and 3 bases, with 19 bases remaining between them. The CDR3 spans 18 residues. Germline assignment: CDR1 SGDLS and CDR2 YYNGEE. CDR3 DNA sequence: TGTGCCAGCAGCGTAGCTCAGACTCCGCCGAGGTTCTACAATGAGCAGTTCTTC. Its protein product is CASSVAQTPPRFYNEQFF.

Comments on this clone: One end of the junction varies from germline; a read error may be responsible. This chain connects TRBV7-9 to TRBJ2-1, with TRBD2 matching 11 bases. Germline CDR1 reads SEHNR; CDR2 reads FQNEAQ (reference sequence). The CDR3 consists of 16 residues. This CDR3 reads CSSSLVAGGPRNEQFF. CDR3 DNA: TGTTCCAGCAGCTTAGTAGCGGGGGGGCCTCGGAATGAGCAGTTCTTC. The full variable domain, in which reference TRBV7-9 and TRBJ2-1 provide the parts outside the CDR3, is DTGVSQNPRHKITKRGQNVTFRCDPISEHNRLYWYRQTLGQGPEFLTYFQNEAQLEKSRLLSDRFSAERPKGSFSTLEIQRTEQGDSAMYLCSSSLVAGGPRNEQFFGPGTRLTVL.

A single count supports this clone. This sample includes further DNA sequences coding for the same CDR3. The V and J genes are TRBV6-1 and TRBJ2-3; the D is unclear. This CDR3 is built from 13 residues. V lost 4 bases and J 0 bases, leaving 5 bases between the germline ends. Looked up from germline, CDR1 is MNHNS and CDR2 is SASEGT. In nucleotides, the CDR3 is TGTGCCAGCAGTGGCGGTAGCACAGATACGCAGTATTTT. As protein: CASSGGSTDTQYF.

The chain employs TRBV2 and TRBJ2-1; 7 bases fit TRBD2. The trim removed 1 base at V and 7 bases at J, leaving 10 bases unmatched. CDR3 length equals 16 residues. Germline lookup yields CDR1 SNHLY and CDR2 FYNNEI. CDR3 residues: CASSEGEAGVRNEQFF. CDR3 in DNA: TGTGCCAGCAGTGAAGGGGAGGCGGGAGTACGAAATGAGCAGTTCTTC.

The chain links TRBV29-1 to TRBJ1-1; 9 bases map to TRBD1. The germline V gene has CDR1 SQVTM and CDR2 ANQGSEA. CDR3 length: 14 amino acids. V shed 7 bases, J shed 1 base, and the junction held 7 bases outside the gene matches. The CDR3 coding sequence is TGCAGCGGATCCGAACAGGGGGCGAACACTGAAGCTTTCTTT. It is translated as CSGSEQGANTEAFF.